One T cell receptor (beta chain) is described in this entry. Allocation to cohorts depended on clinical history reported by the participants. Someone with COVID-19 had been met by exposed participants within 2 weeks before study entry. These data originate in a study of blood T cell repertoires in COVID-19. Across the study: There were acute and convalescent COVID-19 samples, and they came from the United States, Italy and Spain. PBMCs, B-cell-depleted T cells, or T cells were the source of the cDNA or gDNA that made up the material.

Libraries were prepared by immunoSEQ multiplex PCR; TCRdb keeps only in-frame clonotypes and omits some of them. The sample carries about 320,000 clones, 85% recorded once. The source of this sequence is a woman under 40 who had been exposed to COVID-19. What was sequenced was PBMCs or T cells enriched from blood (not recorded which).

CDR3 protein: CASSLRTFYEQYF. Written as DNA, the CDR3 is TGTGCCAGCAGTTTACGTACATTTTACGAGCAGTACTTC. The chain combines TRBV27 with TRBJ2-7; D unresolved. Germline V gene data show CDR1 as MNHEY and CDR2 as SMNVEV (reference sequence). This CDR3 has 13 amino acids. V was clipped by 2 bases and J by 4 bases, with 9 bases between them.